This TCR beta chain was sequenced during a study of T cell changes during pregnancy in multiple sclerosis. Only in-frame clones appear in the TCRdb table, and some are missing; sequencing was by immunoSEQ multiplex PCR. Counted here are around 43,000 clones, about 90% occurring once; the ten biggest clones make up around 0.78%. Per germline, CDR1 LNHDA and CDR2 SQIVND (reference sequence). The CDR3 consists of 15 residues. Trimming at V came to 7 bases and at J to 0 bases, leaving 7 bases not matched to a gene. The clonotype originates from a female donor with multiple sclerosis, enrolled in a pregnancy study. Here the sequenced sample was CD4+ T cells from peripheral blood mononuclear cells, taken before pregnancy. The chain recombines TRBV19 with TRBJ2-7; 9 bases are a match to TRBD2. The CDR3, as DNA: TGTGCCAGTACCGGCTTTAGCGGGAGCTCCTACGAGCAGTACTTC. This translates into CASTGFSGSSYEQYF.